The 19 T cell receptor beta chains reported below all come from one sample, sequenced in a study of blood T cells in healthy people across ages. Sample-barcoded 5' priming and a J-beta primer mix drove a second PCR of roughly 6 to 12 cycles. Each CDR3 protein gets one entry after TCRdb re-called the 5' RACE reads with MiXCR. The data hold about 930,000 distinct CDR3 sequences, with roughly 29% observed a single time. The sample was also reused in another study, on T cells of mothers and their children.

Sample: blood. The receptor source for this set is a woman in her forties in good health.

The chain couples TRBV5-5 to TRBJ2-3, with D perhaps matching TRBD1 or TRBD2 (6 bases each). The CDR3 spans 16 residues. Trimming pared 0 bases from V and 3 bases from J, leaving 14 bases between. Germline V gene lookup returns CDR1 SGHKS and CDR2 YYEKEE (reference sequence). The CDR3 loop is CASSLVEGGRTDTQYF. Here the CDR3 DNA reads TGTGCCAGCAGCTTGGTTGAGGGGGGCAGAACAGATACGCAGTATTTT.

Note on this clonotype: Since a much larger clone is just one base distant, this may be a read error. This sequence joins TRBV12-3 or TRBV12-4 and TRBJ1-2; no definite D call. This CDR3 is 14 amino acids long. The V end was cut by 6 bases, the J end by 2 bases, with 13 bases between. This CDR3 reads CASRFREVNYGYTF. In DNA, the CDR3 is TGTGCCAGCAGGTTCCGGGAGGTGAACTATGGCTACACCTTC.

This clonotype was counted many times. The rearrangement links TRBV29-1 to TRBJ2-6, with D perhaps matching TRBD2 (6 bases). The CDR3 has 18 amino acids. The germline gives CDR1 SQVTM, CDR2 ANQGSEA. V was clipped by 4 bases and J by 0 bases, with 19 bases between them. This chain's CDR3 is CSVVGGGTLGSGANVLTF. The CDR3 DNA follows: TGCAGCGTTGTTGGTGGGGGGACGCTCGGCTCTGGGGCCAACGTCCTGACTTTC.

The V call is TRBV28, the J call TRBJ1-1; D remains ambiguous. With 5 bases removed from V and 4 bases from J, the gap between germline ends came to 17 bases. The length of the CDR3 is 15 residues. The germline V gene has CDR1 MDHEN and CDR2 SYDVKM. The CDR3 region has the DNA TGTGCCAGCAGTCCCCCGGCCAGGCCGGGCACTGAAGCTTTCTTT. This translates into CASSPPARPGTEAFF.

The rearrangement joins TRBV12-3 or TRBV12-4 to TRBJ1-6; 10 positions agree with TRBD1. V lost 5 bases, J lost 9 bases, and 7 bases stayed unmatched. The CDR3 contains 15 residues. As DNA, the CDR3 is TGTGCCAGCAGTAGGACAGGGGGGATAAGTTCACCCCTCCACTTT. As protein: CASSRTGGISSPLHF.

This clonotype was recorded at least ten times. The CDR3 loop is CSVDGQGSLDGYTF. The CDR3 region has the DNA TGCAGCGTTGACGGACAGGGGAGTCTGGATGGCTACACCTTC. The V and J genes are TRBV29-1 and TRBJ1-2, with 9 bases aligning to TRBD1. With V trimmed by 3 bases and J by 6 bases, 8 bases remained unmatched. Germline V lookup: CDR1 SQVTM, CDR2 ANQGSEA. The CDR3 has 14 amino acids.

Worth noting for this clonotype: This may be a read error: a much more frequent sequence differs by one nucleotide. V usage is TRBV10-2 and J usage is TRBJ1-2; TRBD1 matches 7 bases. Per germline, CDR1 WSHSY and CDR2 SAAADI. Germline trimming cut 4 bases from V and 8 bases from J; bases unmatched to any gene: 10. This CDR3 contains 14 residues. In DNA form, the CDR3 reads TGCGCCAGCAGTGTGAGAGGGGGCGCGGGCGGCTACACCTTC. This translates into CASSVRGGAGGYTF.

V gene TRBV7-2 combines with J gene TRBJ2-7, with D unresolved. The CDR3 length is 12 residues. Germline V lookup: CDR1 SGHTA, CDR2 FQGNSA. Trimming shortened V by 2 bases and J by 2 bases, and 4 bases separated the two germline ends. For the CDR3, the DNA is TGTGCCAGCAGCTTAAAGACCTACGAGCAGTACTTC. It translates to CASSLKTYEQYF.

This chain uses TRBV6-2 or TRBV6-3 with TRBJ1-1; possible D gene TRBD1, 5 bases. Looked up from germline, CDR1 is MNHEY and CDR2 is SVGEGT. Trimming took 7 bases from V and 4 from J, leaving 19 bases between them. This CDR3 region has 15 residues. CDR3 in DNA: TGTGCCAGCATCTCGCAGGCAGGGCGGAGCACTGAAGCTTTCTTT. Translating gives CASISQAGRSTEAFF.

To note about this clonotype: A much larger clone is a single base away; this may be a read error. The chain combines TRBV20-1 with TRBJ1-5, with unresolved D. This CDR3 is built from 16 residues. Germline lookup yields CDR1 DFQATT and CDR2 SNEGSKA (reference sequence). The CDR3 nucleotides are TGCGGTGCTATTTACCGCTCCGGCCAGCCCGGGCAGCCCCAGCATTTT. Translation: CGAIYRSGQPGQPQHF.

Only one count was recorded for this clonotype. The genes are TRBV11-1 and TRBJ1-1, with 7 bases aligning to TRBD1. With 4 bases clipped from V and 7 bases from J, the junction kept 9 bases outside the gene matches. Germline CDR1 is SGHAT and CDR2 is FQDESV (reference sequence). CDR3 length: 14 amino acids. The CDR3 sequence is CASSYQGEVFEAFF. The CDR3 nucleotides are TGTGCCAGCAGCTACCAGGGGGAGGTGTTTGAAGCTTTCTTT.

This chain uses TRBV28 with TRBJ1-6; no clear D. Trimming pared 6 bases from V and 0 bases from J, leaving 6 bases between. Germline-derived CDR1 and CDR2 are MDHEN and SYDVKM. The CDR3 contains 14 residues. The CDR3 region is CASRESSYNSPLHF. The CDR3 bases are TGTGCCAGCAGAGAAAGCTCCTATAATTCACCCCTCCACTTT.

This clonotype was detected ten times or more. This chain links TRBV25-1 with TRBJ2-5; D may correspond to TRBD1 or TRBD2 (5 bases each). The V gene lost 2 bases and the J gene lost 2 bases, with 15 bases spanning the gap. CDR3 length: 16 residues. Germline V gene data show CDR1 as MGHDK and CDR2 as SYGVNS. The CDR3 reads CASSESRDGVQETQYF. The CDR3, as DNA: TGTGCCAGCAGTGAAAGTAGGGACGGAGTACAAGAGACCCAGTACTTC.

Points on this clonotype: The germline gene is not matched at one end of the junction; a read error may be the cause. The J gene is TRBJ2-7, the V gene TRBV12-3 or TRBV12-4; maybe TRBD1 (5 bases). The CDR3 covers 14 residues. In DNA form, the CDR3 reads TGTGCCAACAGTCTAGGACACGGGCCCTACGAGCAGTACTTC. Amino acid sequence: CANSLGHGPYEQYF.

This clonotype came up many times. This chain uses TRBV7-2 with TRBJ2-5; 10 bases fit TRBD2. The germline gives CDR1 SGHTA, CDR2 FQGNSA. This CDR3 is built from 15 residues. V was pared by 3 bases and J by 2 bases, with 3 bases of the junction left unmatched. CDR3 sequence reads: CASSLKGLAQETQYF. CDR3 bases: TGTGCCAGCAGCTTGAAGGGACTAGCGCAAGAGACCCAGTACTTC.

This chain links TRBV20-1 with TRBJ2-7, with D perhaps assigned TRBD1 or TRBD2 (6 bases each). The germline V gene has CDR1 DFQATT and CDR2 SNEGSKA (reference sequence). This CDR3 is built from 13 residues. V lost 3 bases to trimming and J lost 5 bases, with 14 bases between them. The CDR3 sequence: CSARGPGANEQYF. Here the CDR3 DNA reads TGCAGTGCTAGGGGGCCGGGGGCCAACGAGCAGTACTTC.

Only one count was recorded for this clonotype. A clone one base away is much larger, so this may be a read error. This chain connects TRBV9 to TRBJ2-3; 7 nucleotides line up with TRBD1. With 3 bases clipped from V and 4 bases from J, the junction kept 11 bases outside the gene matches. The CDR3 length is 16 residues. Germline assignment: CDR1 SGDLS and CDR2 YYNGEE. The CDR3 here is CASSAGSGQTADTQYF. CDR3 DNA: TGTGCCAGCAGCGCTGGCTCGGGACAGACCGCAGATACGCAGTATTTT. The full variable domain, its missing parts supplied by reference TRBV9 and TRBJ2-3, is DSGVTQTPKHLITATGQRVTLRCSPRSGDLSVYWYQQSLDQGLQFLIQYYNGEERAKGNILERFSAQQFPDLHSELNLSSLELGDSALYFCASSAGSGQTADTQYFGPGTRLTVL.

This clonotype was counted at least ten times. The CDR3 bases are TGTGCCAGCAGCTGGGACAGGGGGTATGGCTACACCTTC. Amino acids: CASSWDRGYGYTF. The rearrangement uses TRBV3-1 and TRBJ1-2, with 11 positions matching TRBD1. V lost 5 bases to trimming and J lost 5 bases; unmatched junction nucleotides: 1. CDR1 is LGHDT, CDR2 YNNKEL, per germline (reference sequence). This CDR3 has 13 residues.

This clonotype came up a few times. The CDR3 loop is CASSADQNQPQHF. CDR3 coding DNA: TGTGCCAGCAGTGCGGACCAGAATCAGCCCCAGCATTTT. The chain combines TRBV12-3 or TRBV12-4 with TRBJ1-5; no clear D gene. Trimming shortened V by 5 bases and J by 4 bases, and 9 bases separated the two germline ends. The CDR3 contains 13 residues.